These T cell receptor beta chains were read from a single sample in a study of blood T cell repertoires in COVID-19. Libraries were prepared by immunoSEQ multiplex PCR; TCRdb keeps only in-frame clonotypes and omits some of them. This sample has about 80,000 clones, with around 88% found just once. Sequenced: peripheral blood. The source is a woman of 80 years or more with acute or convalescent COVID-19. Each CDR3 is given with its conserved first and last residue. D genes are given only for firm matches. Only part of the rows carry a size: once, few, many, or a class if the clone is expanded.

v_gene: TRBV9; d_gene: NA; abundance: NA; len: 15; j_gene: TRBJ2-1; CDR3nt: TGTGCCAGCAGCGTAAGGCCACAGGATGAGCATGAGCAGTTCTTC; CDR3aa: CASSVRPQDEHEQFF
v_gene: TRBV6-1; d_gene: NA; abundance: NA; len: 14; j_gene: TRBJ1-3; CDR3nt: TGTGCCAGCAGTGAAGTTAGCTCTGGAAACACCATATATTTT; CDR3aa: CASSEVSSGNTIYF
v_gene: TRBV5-4; d_gene: NA; abundance: few; len: 15; j_gene: TRBJ2-3; CDR3nt: TGTGCCAGCAGTCTACCCCGACCCCGGGGAGATACGCAGTATTTT; CDR3aa: CASSLPRPRGDTQYF
v_gene: TRBV29-1; d_gene: NA; abundance: NA; len: 11; j_gene: TRBJ1-1; CDR3nt: TGCAGCGTGGGGCCGGGGGGTGAAGCTTTCTTT; CDR3aa: CSVGPGGEAFF
v_gene: TRBV19; d_gene: TRBD2; abundance: NA; len: 15; j_gene: TRBJ2-6; CDR3nt: TGTGCCAGTACTGAAGTCGGGAGGGGGGCCAACGTCCTGACTTTC; CDR3aa: CASTEVGRGANVLTF
v_gene: TRBV30; d_gene: TRBD1; abundance: NA; len: 12; j_gene: TRBJ1-1; CDR3nt: TGTGCCTGGAGAGGCGGACAGGGTGAAGCTTTCTTT; CDR3aa: CAWRGGQGEAFF
v_gene: TRBV5-1; d_gene: TRBD1; abundance: NA; len: 15; j_gene: TRBJ1-1; CDR3nt: TGCGCCAGCAGCCAGCGACAGGGGGGAAACACTGAAGCTTTCTTT; CDR3aa: CASSQRQGGNTEAFF
v_gene: TRBV5-1; d_gene: TRBD1; abundance: NA; len: 15; j_gene: TRBJ1-2; CDR3nt: TGCGCCAGCAGCAATGGACAGGGGGCCCCCGGTGGCTACACCTTC; CDR3aa: CASSNGQGAPGGYTF
v_gene: TRBV30; d_gene: TRBD1; abundance: NA; len: 17; j_gene: TRBJ2-1; CDR3nt: TGTGCCTGGACTCGGGACAGGGGGTATGGCTCCTACAATGAGCAGTTCTTC; CDR3aa: CAWTRDRGYGSYNEQFF
v_gene: TRBV7-3; d_gene: TRBD2; abundance: NA; len: 17; j_gene: TRBJ2-3; CDR3nt: TGTGCCAGCAGCAAGACTAGCGGGAGGGAAAGCACAGATACGCAGTATTTT; CDR3aa: CASSKTSGRESTDTQYF
v_gene: TRBV19; d_gene: NA; abundance: NA; len: 16; j_gene: TRBJ2-3; CDR3nt: TGTGCCAGCTCCCACCCTCGGAAACAGGGCACAGATACGCAGTATTTT; CDR3aa: CASSHPRKQGTDTQYF
v_gene: TRBV6-6; d_gene: TRBD1; abundance: once; len: 14; j_gene: TRBJ1-1; CDR3nt: TGTGCCAGCAGTTTACAGGGGAGAGACACTGAAGCTTTCTTT; CDR3aa: CASSLQGRDTEAFF
v_gene: TRBV7-2; d_gene: TRBD2; abundance: once; len: 14; j_gene: TRBJ2-7; CDR3nt: TGTGCCAGCAGCACGGGACTAGCGGCGGCCGAGCAGTACTTC; CDR3aa: CASSTGLAAAEQYF
v_gene: TRBV14; d_gene: NA; abundance: few; len: 16; j_gene: TRBJ2-7; CDR3nt: TGTGCCAGCAGCCAGGGCAGGACAGAAACTGGCTACGAGCAGTACTTC; CDR3aa: CASSQGRTETGYEQYF
v_gene: TRBV6-1; d_gene: TRBD1; abundance: once; len: 13; j_gene: TRBJ2-1; CDR3nt: TGTGCCAGCAGTGAATCCGATCGGGACAGGTCCTTCTTC; CDR3aa: CASSESDRDRSFF
v_gene: TRBV18; d_gene: NA; abundance: NA; len: 14; j_gene: TRBJ1-1; CDR3nt: TGTGCCAGCTCGCCTCAGGGGACACAGACTGAAGCTTTCTTT; CDR3aa: CASSPQGTQTEAFF
v_gene: TRBV4-1; d_gene: NA; abundance: few; len: 16; j_gene: TRBJ1-1; CDR3nt: TGCGCCAGCAGCCACATATGGACAGTCTCGAACACTGAAGCTTTCTTT; CDR3aa: CASSHIWTVSNTEAFF
v_gene: TRBV15; d_gene: TRBD2; abundance: NA; len: 17; j_gene: TRBJ2-7; CDR3nt: TGTGCCACCAGCAGAGAGTTGTCGTTGGGGACTACCTACGAGCAGTACTTC; CDR3aa: CATSRELSLGTTYEQYF
v_gene: TRBV12-3/TRBV12-4; d_gene: NA; abundance: few; len: 11; j_gene: TRBJ2-7; CDR3nt: TGTGCCAGCAGCCCCGGAGAGCTACAGTACTTC; CDR3aa: CASSPGELQYF
v_gene: TRBV5-4; d_gene: NA; abundance: NA; len: 15; j_gene: TRBJ2-1; CDR3nt: TGTGCCAGCAGCTTGCCCGGCCAGGGTAAAAATGAGCAGTTCTTC; CDR3aa: CASSLPGQGKNEQFF
v_gene: TRBV11-2; d_gene: NA; abundance: once; len: 14; j_gene: TRBJ2-7; CDR3nt: TGTGCCAGCAGCTCCCAACTAGAGTTGAGGGAGCAGTACTTC; CDR3aa: CASSSQLELREQYF
v_gene: TRBV9; d_gene: TRBD1; abundance: NA; len: 14; j_gene: TRBJ2-7; CDR3nt: TGTGCCAGCAGCGTGACAGGGGACGCCTACGAGCAGTACTTC; CDR3aa: CASSVTGDAYEQYF
v_gene: TRBV7-3; d_gene: TRBD2; abundance: NA; len: 17; j_gene: TRBJ2-1; CDR3nt: TGTGCCAGCAGCTTAAAGGACCGCGGCGGGAGGAGCCATGAGCAGTTCTTC; CDR3aa: CASSLKDRGGRSHEQFF
v_gene: TRBV2; d_gene: NA; abundance: NA; len: 11; j_gene: TRBJ1-2; CDR3nt: TGTGCCAGCAGTGACGACTATGGCTACACCTTC; CDR3aa: CASSDDYGYTF
v_gene: TRBV2; d_gene: NA; abundance: NA; len: 14; j_gene: TRBJ2-5; CDR3nt: TGTGCCAGCAGTGGAACAGGGCTTGGGGAGACCCAGTACTTC; CDR3aa: CASSGTGLGETQYF
v_gene: TRBV18; d_gene: TRBD1; abundance: NA; len: 15; j_gene: TRBJ1-1; CDR3nt: TGTGCCAGCTCACCTTCCGGGACAGGGCACACTGAAGCTTTCTTT; CDR3aa: CASSPSGTGHTEAFF
v_gene: TRBV3-1/TRBV3-2; d_gene: NA; abundance: NA; len: 15; j_gene: TRBJ1-5; CDR3nt: TGTGCCAGCAGCCAAGATGGCAGGGGCAATCAGCCCCAGCATTTT; CDR3aa: CASSQDGRGNQPQHF
v_gene: TRBV19; d_gene: TRBD2; abundance: NA; len: 16; j_gene: TRBJ2-5; CDR3nt: TGTGCCAGTAGTATAGCGACTAGCGGGAGTAGAGAGACCCAGTACTTC; CDR3aa: CASSIATSGSRETQYF
v_gene: TRBV19; d_gene: TRBD2; abundance: NA; len: 16; j_gene: TRBJ2-2; CDR3nt: TGTGCCAGTAGTGTCCGGACTAGCGGGAGGTCCGGGGAGCTGTTTTTT; CDR3aa: CASSVRTSGRSGELFF
v_gene: TRBV9; d_gene: NA; abundance: NA; len: 16; j_gene: TRBJ2-1; CDR3nt: TGTGCCAGCAGCTCTAGAGGCGACTCTTCCTACAATGAGCAGTTCTTC; CDR3aa: CASSSRGDSSYNEQFF
v_gene: TRBV7-9; d_gene: NA; abundance: NA; len: 13; j_gene: TRBJ1-1; CDR3nt: TGTGCCAGCAGCCTAGGAGAGGAGGCTGAAGCTTTCTTT; CDR3aa: CASSLGEEAEAFF
v_gene: TRBV19; d_gene: NA; abundance: few; len: 15; j_gene: TRBJ1-1; CDR3nt: TGTGCCAGTAGTATAGTCGCGCAGGGTTTGACTGAAGCTTTCTTT; CDR3aa: CASSIVAQGLTEAFF
v_gene: TRBV12-2; d_gene: NA; abundance: NA; len: 17; j_gene: TRBJ1-5; CDR3nt: TGTGCAAGTCGCTTAACCTTTAGGACAGGGGAGGGCCAGCCCCAGCATTTT; CDR3aa: CASRLTFRTGEGQPQHF
v_gene: TRBV6-5; d_gene: NA; abundance: NA; len: 15; j_gene: TRBJ1-1; CDR3nt: TGTGCCAGCAGTTACGTCCAGGGGATGAACACTGAAGCTTTCTTT; CDR3aa: CASSYVQGMNTEAFF
v_gene: TRBV10-3; d_gene: NA; abundance: NA; len: 14; j_gene: TRBJ2-2; CDR3nt: TGTGCCGTCAAACAAGGTCGGGACACCGGGGAGCTGTTTTTT; CDR3aa: CAVKQGRDTGELFF
v_gene: TRBV7-2; d_gene: NA; abundance: NA; len: 14; j_gene: TRBJ2-2; CDR3nt: TGTGCCAGCAGCCTTCTACGAGGCACCGGGGAGCTGTTTTTT; CDR3aa: CASSLLRGTGELFF
v_gene: TRBV19; d_gene: TRBD1; abundance: NA; len: 14; j_gene: TRBJ1-2; CDR3nt: TGTGCCAGTAGTTCCGGACAGGGCCTATATGGCTACACCTTC; CDR3aa: CASSSGQGLYGYTF
v_gene: TRBV2; d_gene: NA; abundance: NA; len: 13; j_gene: TRBJ1-1; CDR3nt: TGTGCCTTGATGCGGATAATGAACACTGAAGCTTTCTTT; CDR3aa: CALMRIMNTEAFF
v_gene: TRBV18; d_gene: NA; abundance: NA; len: 18; j_gene: TRBJ1-1; CDR3nt: TGTGCCAGCTCACCAGGGGCAGGGAGGATAGAAATGGACACTGAAGCTTTCTTT; CDR3aa: CASSPGAGRIEMDTEAFF
v_gene: TRBV10-3; d_gene: NA; abundance: NA; len: 14; j_gene: TRBJ1-5; CDR3nt: TGTGCCATCAGTGAGACATTGGCGGATCAGCCCCAGCATTTT; CDR3aa: CAISETLADQPQHF
v_gene: TRBV7-8; d_gene: NA; abundance: NA; len: 11; j_gene: TRBJ2-7; CDR3nt: TGTGCCAGCAGCTTGTATAGCGAGCAGTACTTC; CDR3aa: CASSLYSEQYF
v_gene: TRBV5-1; d_gene: TRBD2; abundance: NA; len: 16; j_gene: TRBJ2-3; CDR3nt: TGCGCCAGCAGCCCCGGGACTAGCGGGGGGGTAGATACGCAGTATTTT; CDR3aa: CASSPGTSGGVDTQYF
v_gene: TRBV6-2/TRBV6-3; d_gene: NA; abundance: NA; len: 15; j_gene: TRBJ1-6; CDR3nt: TGTGCCAGCAGTTACCGGGAGACAAAGGAGTCACCCCTCCACTTT; CDR3aa: CASSYRETKESPLHF
v_gene: TRBV5-1; d_gene: TRBD2; abundance: NA; len: 16; j_gene: TRBJ2-3; CDR3nt: TGCGCCAGCAGCTCCCTATCTAGCGGGGGGTCAGATACGCAGTATTTT; CDR3aa: CASSSLSSGGSDTQYF
v_gene: TRBV9; d_gene: TRBD2; abundance: NA; len: 17; j_gene: TRBJ2-2; CDR3nt: TGTGCCAGCAGCGTAGCTACGAGCGGGGGGGCCACCGGGGAGCTGTTTTTT; CDR3aa: CASSVATSGGATGELFF
v_gene: TRBV2; d_gene: NA; abundance: NA; len: 15; j_gene: TRBJ1-4; CDR3nt: TGTGCCAGCAGTCGTGGGACACCGGGCCGGGAAAAACTGTTTTTT; CDR3aa: CASSRGTPGREKLFF
v_gene: TRBV11-2; d_gene: NA; abundance: NA; len: 15; j_gene: TRBJ2-3; CDR3nt: TGTGCCAGCAGCTTATCAAGGGGGAAGGCAGATACGCAGTATTTT; CDR3aa: CASSLSRGKADTQYF